The source of this T cell receptor beta chain is a study of early T cells in non-severe SARS-CoV-2 infection. Overall study context: Sequencing targeted bulk RNA from unsorted whole blood, leaving chains unpaired.

This clonotype was seen a handful of times. Unique molecular identifiers were added to individual cDNA molecules. TCRdb independently ran MiXCR on the 5' RACE reads; one entry per CDR3 protein. This table has 97,000 or so distinct CDR3 sequences, approximately 11% appearing once. The sequence was obtained from an adult who was a healthcare worker with PCR-confirmed SARS-CoV-2 infection or an uninfected control (not recorded which). The input for sequencing was whole blood, taken at baseline.

CDR3 nucleotides: TGTGCCAGCAATTCAGGGGGACGGTCCTACGAGCAGTACTTC. Translated, it gives CASNSGGRSYEQYF. The genes are TRBV6-5 and TRBJ2-7; 7 bases match TRBD1. V was pared by 7 bases and J by 1 base, with 7 bases of the junction left unmatched. The CDR3 is 14 amino acids. The V gene's germline CDR1 is MNHEY and CDR2 SVGAGI.